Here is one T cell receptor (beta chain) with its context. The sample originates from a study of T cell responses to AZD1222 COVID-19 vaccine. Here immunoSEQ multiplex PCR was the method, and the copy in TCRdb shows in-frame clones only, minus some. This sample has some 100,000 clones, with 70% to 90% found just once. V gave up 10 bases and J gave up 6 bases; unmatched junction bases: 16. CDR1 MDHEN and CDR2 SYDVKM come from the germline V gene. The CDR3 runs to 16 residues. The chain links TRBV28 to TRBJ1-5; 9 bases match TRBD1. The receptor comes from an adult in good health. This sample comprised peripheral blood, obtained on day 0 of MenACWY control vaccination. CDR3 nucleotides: TGTGCCACCTCTCCGGGGGACAGGGTGGCGCGTCAGCCCCAGCATTTT. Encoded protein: CATSPGDRVARQPQHF.